The 30 T cell receptor beta chains below were found in one sample sequenced in a study of CD8 T cells in ankylosing spondylitis. Study-level points and caveats: About 8 highly homologous variants made up a TCR beta motif, and this motif appeared characteristic of ankylosing spondylitis blood.

TCRdb re-called the 5' RACE reads with MiXCR, one entry per CDR3 protein. This table holds hundreds of thousands of distinct CDR3 sequences, 12% found once. Their recognized antigens are unknown. What was sequenced was blood, either unsorted or a sorted T cell fraction (not recorded which). The receptors stem from a male donor with ankylosing spondylitis.

This clonotype showed up many times. The chain combines TRBV20-1 with TRBJ1-5; D not certain. This CDR3 comprises 16 residues. Looked up from germline, CDR1 is DFQATT and CDR2 is SNEGSKA (reference sequence). The ends were cut back, 0 bases at V and 5 bases at J, with 17 bases in the middle. The CDR3 coding sequence is TGCAGTGCTAGAGATAAAAGGGAGTCCCTCCATCAGCCCCAGCATTTT. It codes for CSARDKRESLHQPQHF.

This clonotype was detected many times. V is TRBV7-8 and J is TRBJ1-5, with a weak D call TRBD1 (6 bases). Trimming cost V 1 base and J 1 base, with 14 bases left between them. Per the germline V gene, CDR1 is SGHVS and CDR2 is FQNEAQ. This CDR3 comprises 17 residues. The CDR3 loop reads CASSLGGAGHSNQPQHF. For the CDR3, the DNA is TGTGCCAGCAGCTTAGGGGGGGCGGGCCACAGCAATCAGCCCCAGCATTTT. The entire variable domain, with the rest obtained from reference TRBV7-8 and TRBJ1-5, is as follows: GAGVSQSPRYKVAKRGQDVALRCDPISGHVSLFWYQQALGQGPEFLTYFQNEAQLDKSGLPSDRFFAERPEGSVSTLKIQRTQQEDSAVYLCASSLGGAGHSNQPQHFGDGTRLSIL.

This clonotype was detected many times. This sequence joins TRBV7-9 and TRBJ2-1, with TRBD2 matching over 8 bases. The germline V gene encodes CDR1 SEHNR and CDR2 FQNEAQ (reference sequence). With V trimmed by 3 bases and J by 2 bases, 0 bases remained unmatched. The CDR3 has 14 residues. The CDR3 DNA follows: TGTGCCAGCAGCTTTAGCGGGACCTACAATGAGCAGTTCTTC. Translation gives CASSFSGTYNEQFF.

The chain joins TRBV15 to TRBJ1-6, with D possibly TRBD1 on 6 matching bases. The CDR3 consists of 15 residues. Germline assignment: CDR1 LNHNV and CDR2 YYDKDF (reference sequence). V lost 4 bases and J 7 bases, leaving 14 bases between the germline ends. CDR3 sequence: CATSTQGIGNSPLHF. DNA for the CDR3: TGTGCCACCAGCACTCAGGGGATTGGGAATTCACCCCTCCACTTT.

The chain couples TRBV4-3 to TRBJ1-1; the D gene is possibly TRBD1 (6 bases). Germline loops: CDR1 LGHNA, CDR2 YSLEER. Trimming shortened V by 0 bases and J by 8 bases, and 13 bases separated the two germline ends. This CDR3 has 14 residues. The CDR3 sequence: CASSQEGRGEEAFF. CDR3 DNA sequence: TGCGCCAGCAGCCAAGAGGGCAGGGGCGAAGAAGCTTTCTTT.

The rearrangement joins TRBV19 to TRBJ1-5, with 7 bases aligning to TRBD1. CDR3 size: 16 residues. V was clipped by 4 bases and J by 4 bases; unmatched bases: 10. Per the germline V gene, CDR1 is LNHDA and CDR2 is SQIVND (reference sequence). The CDR3 protein is CASSTLLQGTNQPQHF. CDR3 coding DNA: TGTGCCAGTAGTACTCTACTACAGGGGACGAATCAGCCCCAGCATTTT.

This chain connects TRBV20-1 to TRBJ2-1; possible D gene TRBD1, 5 bases. Trimming pared 6 bases from V and 4 bases from J, leaving 10 bases between. This CDR3 spans 12 amino acids. Germline V gene data show CDR1 as DFQATT and CDR2 as SNEGSKA (reference sequence). The CDR3 protein is CSAAPGYNEQFF. In nucleotides, the CDR3 is TGCAGTGCCGCTCCAGGGTACAATGAGCAGTTCTTC.

This chain links TRBV7-9 with TRBJ1-4; 12 bases are shared with TRBD1. The ends lost 5 bases at V and 8 bases at J; junction bases unmatched: 6. This CDR3 has 15 residues. CDR1 is SEHNR and CDR2 is FQNEAQ in the germline V gene (reference sequence). CDR3 sequence: CASSPGTGGKEKLFF. Here the CDR3 DNA reads TGTGCCAGCAGCCCGGGGACAGGGGGCAAGGAAAAACTGTTTTTT.

This clonotype occurred a few times. The CDR3 spells CASSSPGGTQYF. In DNA, the CDR3 is TGTGCCAGCAGCTCCCCCGGGGGGACCCAGTACTTC. The V call is TRBV7-3, the J call TRBJ2-5, with D tentatively TRBD2 (6 bases). Trimming stripped 4 bases from V and 7 bases from J, with 10 bases between. The CDR3 spans 12 residues. In germline, CDR1 is SGHTA, CDR2 FQGTGA.

For this clonotype: Here the CDR3 omits its conserved ending phenylalanine or tryptophan, so a read error is the likely source. The chain has TRBV28 and TRBJ2-6; D may be TRBD2 (5 bases). This CDR3 contains 17 residues. Germline V gene sequence: CDR1 MDHEN, CDR2 SYDVKM. V gave up 5 bases and J gave up 0 bases, with 14 bases separating them. CDR3 sequence: CASSRGNLRSGANVLTS. CDR3 nucleotide sequence: TGTGCCAGCAGTCGGGGAAATCTACGCTCTGGGGCCAACGTCCTGACTTCC.

This clonotype was counted ten times or more. This chain joins TRBV29-1 and TRBJ2-1; TRBD2 is a possible D gene (7 bases). In germline, CDR1 is SQVTM, CDR2 ANQGSEA. The CDR3 runs to 12 residues. The V and J ends lost 5 bases and 6 bases respectively, with 11 bases between them. The CDR3 sequence: CSVRGGGNEQFF. For the CDR3, the DNA is TGCAGCGTTAGGGGGGGTGGCAATGAGCAGTTCTTC.

The chain links TRBV6-5 to TRBJ2-7; D ambiguous. Trimming cost V 6 bases and J 4 bases, with 7 bases left between them. The germline gives CDR1 MNHEY, CDR2 SVGAGI. The CDR3 has 11 residues. CDR3 residues: CASSWDYEQYF. CDR3 nucleotides: TGTGCCAGCAGCTGGGATTACGAGCAGTACTTC.

V usage is TRBV5-8 and J usage is TRBJ2-3, with D perhaps being TRBD1 or TRBD2 (5 bases each). The germline CDR1 and CDR2 sequences are SGHTS and YDEGEE. V lost 0 bases and J lost 0, with 11 bases in between. CDR3 length: 16 amino acids. This CDR3 reads CASSLGDVRSTDTQYF. CDR3 nucleotide sequence: TGTGCCAGCAGCTTGGGGGACGTTCGTAGCACAGATACGCAGTATTTT.

The rearrangement joins TRBV20-1 to TRBJ1-5; unclear D gene. Germline V gene sequence: CDR1 DFQATT, CDR2 SNEGSKA (reference sequence). The ends were cut back, 0 bases at V and 3 bases at J, with 12 bases in the middle. The CDR3 totals 15 residues. The CDR3 DNA follows: TGCAGTGCTAGAGAGTGGGCCAGAATCAATCAGCCCCAGCATTTT. The encoded protein is CSAREWARINQPQHF.

This chain uses TRBV12-3 or TRBV12-4 with TRBJ2-3, with 8 bases fitting TRBD2. Losses at the gene ends were 6 bases for V and 4 bases for J; bases not matched to a gene: 9. The CDR3 length is 15 residues. The CDR3 is CASRAWTSFSDTQYF. DNA for the CDR3: TGTGCCAGCAGGGCATGGACTAGCTTCTCAGATACGCAGTATTTT.

The chain combines TRBV20-1 with TRBJ1-2; D unresolved. The V gene lost 6 bases and the J gene lost 5 bases, with 16 bases spanning the gap. Germline CDR1 is DFQATT and CDR2 is SNEGSKA (reference sequence). The CDR3 totals 13 residues. The CDR3, as DNA: TGCAGTGCCAGGAATTTGAAGTCTTATGGCTACACCTTC. Translation gives CSARNLKSYGYTF.

The CDR3, as DNA: TGCAGTGCGACCGACTTGTCGATTAGCACAGATACGCAGTATTTT. Translated: CSATDLSISTDTQYF. The J gene is TRBJ2-3, the V gene TRBV20-1; D not resolved. The germline V gene encodes CDR1 DFQATT and CDR2 SNEGSKA (reference sequence). Trimming stripped 6 bases from V and 0 bases from J, with 16 bases between. The CDR3 spans 15 residues.

There are a few counts of this clonotype. The rearrangement links TRBV20-1 to TRBJ2-1; 7 bases match TRBD2. Germline CDR1 DFQATT, CDR2 SNEGSKA (reference sequence). This CDR3 contains 13 residues. Trimming took 6 bases from V and 7 from J; bases not matched to a gene: 9. Here the CDR3 DNA reads TGCAGTGCCTTAGCGGGTGGGGGGAATGAGCAGTTCTTC. Translated: CSALAGGGNEQFF.

Ten or more counts support this clonotype. A junction boundary mismatches the germline segment, possibly from a read error. This chain links TRBV20-1 with TRBJ2-7; 7 positions agree with TRBD2. Germline loops: CDR1 DFQATT, CDR2 SNEGSKA (reference sequence). CDR3 size: 15 residues. The CDR3 DNA follows: TGCAGTGCTAGAGATCCCTCTCACGGGGGGTACGCGCAGTACTTC. Its translation: CSARDPSHGGYAQYF.

The V and J genes are TRBV7-3 and TRBJ1-2, with D tentatively TRBD1 (6 bases). Trimming shortened V by 0 bases and J by 8 bases, and 13 bases separated the two germline ends. Germline V gives CDR1 SGHTA, CDR2 FQGTGA. This CDR3 is 14 amino acids long. The CDR3 bases are TGTGCCAGCAGCTTAACGCCAGGGGCCAGAGGCTACACCTTC. Translation: CASSLTPGARGYTF. Filled out from reference TRBV7-3 and TRBJ1-2, the complete variable domain reads GAGVSQTPSNKVTEKGKYVELRCDPISGHTALYWYRQSLGQGPEFLIYFQGTGAADDSGLPNDRFFAVRPEGSVSTLKIQRTERGDSAVYLCASSLTPGARGYTFGSGTRLTVV.

This clonotype was found a few times. In nucleotides, the CDR3 is TGCGCCAGCAGCCAGGACCTAGCGGGAGGTTTTCTGTTCTTC. This gives the protein CASSQDLAGGFLFF. The rearrangement joins TRBV4-3 to TRBJ2-1; 11 nucleotides line up with TRBD2. Unmatched junction bases numbered 10, after V lost 3 bases and J lost 15 bases. Germline V gene sequence: CDR1 LGHNA, CDR2 YSLEER. The CDR3 length is 14 residues.

This clonotype has only a few counts. The CDR3 nucleotides are TGTGCCAGCAGAGATCGCCGCGGGGGGGATGGCACCGGGGAGCTGTTTTTT. Its translation: CASRDRRGGDGTGELFF. V usage is TRBV9 and J usage is TRBJ2-2, with TRBD2 matching 9 bases. The trim removed 5 bases at V and 4 bases at J, leaving 12 bases unmatched. This CDR3 has 17 amino acids. Per the germline V gene, CDR1 is SGDLS and CDR2 is YYNGEE. The full variable domain, in which reference TRBV9 and TRBJ2-2 provide the parts outside the CDR3, is DSGVTQTPKHLITATGQRVTLRCSPRSGDLSVYWYQQSLDQGLQFLIQYYNGEERAKGNILERFSAQQFPDLHSELNLSSLELGDSALYFCASRDRRGGDGTGELFFGEGSRLTVL.

The CDR3 DNA reads as TGTGCCAGCAGTGGATTACCGGGACAGAATGAAAAACTGTTTTTT. Protein product: CASSGLPGQNEKLFF. V and J are TRBV25-1 and TRBJ1-4, with 7 bases that match TRBD1. CDR3 length: 15 residues. Germline CDR1 MGHDK, CDR2 SYGVNS. V lost 4 bases, J lost 5 bases, and 7 bases stayed unmatched.

A few counts support this clonotype. The CDR3 spells CSAVGQGGEKLFF. In DNA, the CDR3 is TGCAGTGCTGTAGGACAGGGCGGTGAAAAACTGTTTTTT. The V and J genes are TRBV20-1 and TRBJ1-4; TRBD1 matches 8 bases. The CDR3 sequence is 13 residues long. After removal of 5 bases from V and 7 bases from J, the junction contained 6 bases not matched to a gene. CDR1 is DFQATT and CDR2 is SNEGSKA in the germline V gene (reference sequence).

In this sample, this clonotype turned up a few times. The rearrangement uses TRBV20-1 and TRBJ2-7, with TRBD1 matching 8 bases. CDR1 DFQATT and CDR2 SNEGSKA come from the germline V gene (reference sequence). J gave up 3 bases and V 5 bases, and 6 bases lay outside the gene matches. CDR3 length: 13 amino acids. CDR3 loop: CSARQGPLYEQYF. The CDR3 DNA sequence: TGCAGTGCTCGACAGGGGCCCCTCTACGAGCAGTACTTC.

A few counts support this clonotype. The chain combines TRBV20-1 with TRBJ2-2; 10 bases are a match to TRBD2. Germline values: CDR1 DFQATT, CDR2 SNEGSKA (reference sequence). The CDR3 totals 15 residues. The V and J ends lost 6 bases and 10 bases, in that order; junction bases with no gene match: 14. CDR3 protein: CSAGHRLAGDMELFF. As DNA, the CDR3 is TGCAGTGCCGGCCATCGACTAGCGGGCGATATGGAGCTGTTTTTT.

This chain links TRBV10-3 with TRBJ1-4, with 8 positions matching TRBD1. This CDR3 has 14 residues. The ends lost 7 bases at V and 8 bases at J; junction bases unmatched: 9. Germline CDR1 and CDR2: ENHRY and SYGVKD. The CDR3, as DNA: TGTGCCATCACTCCGGACAGGGATGGGGAAAAACTGTTTTTT. It encodes CAITPDRDGEKLFF.

The J gene is TRBJ2-1, the V gene TRBV29-1; 12 bases line up with TRBD2. The ends lost 7 bases at V and 7 bases at J; junction bases unmatched: 11. The CDR3 loop spans 15 amino acids. Germline CDR1 reads SQVTM; CDR2 reads ANQGSEA. The CDR3 spells CSATSGRRVRNEQFF. CDR3 DNA sequence: TGCAGCGCGACTAGCGGGAGACGAGTTCGAAATGAGCAGTTCTTC.

DNA of the CDR3: TGCAGTCACGTCGGGGGGCTGGCGGGAGGGGTTCAAGAGCAGTACTTC. Residues: CSHVGGLAGGVQEQYF. This chain links TRBV29-1 with TRBJ2-7; TRBD2 matches at 9 bases. The CDR3 has 16 amino acids. Germline V gives CDR1 SQVTM, CDR2 ANQGSEA.

This clonotype was seen a handful of times. The CDR3 region is CASSQESGNYEQYF. The CDR3 DNA reads TGTGCCAGCAGCCAAGAATCTGGGAACTACGAGCAGTACTTC. This sequence joins TRBV12-3 or TRBV12-4 and TRBJ2-7; D not certain. Trimming pared 6 bases from V and 3 bases from J, leaving 15 bases between. This CDR3 is 14 amino acids long.